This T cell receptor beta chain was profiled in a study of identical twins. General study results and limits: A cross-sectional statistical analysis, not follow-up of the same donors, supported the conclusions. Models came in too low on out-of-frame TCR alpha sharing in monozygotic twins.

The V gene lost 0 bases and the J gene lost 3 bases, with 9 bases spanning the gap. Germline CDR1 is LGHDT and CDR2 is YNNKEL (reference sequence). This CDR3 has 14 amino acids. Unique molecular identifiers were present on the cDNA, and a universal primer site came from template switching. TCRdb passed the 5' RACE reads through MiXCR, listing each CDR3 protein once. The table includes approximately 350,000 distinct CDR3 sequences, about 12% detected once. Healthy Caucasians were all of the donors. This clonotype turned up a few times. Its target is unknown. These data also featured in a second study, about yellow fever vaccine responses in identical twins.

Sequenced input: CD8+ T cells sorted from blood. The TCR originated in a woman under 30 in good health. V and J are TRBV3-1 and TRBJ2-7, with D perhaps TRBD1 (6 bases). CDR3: CASSQDEGGYEQYF. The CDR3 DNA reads TGTGCCAGCAGCCAAGATGAAGGGGGCTACGAGCAGTACTTC.